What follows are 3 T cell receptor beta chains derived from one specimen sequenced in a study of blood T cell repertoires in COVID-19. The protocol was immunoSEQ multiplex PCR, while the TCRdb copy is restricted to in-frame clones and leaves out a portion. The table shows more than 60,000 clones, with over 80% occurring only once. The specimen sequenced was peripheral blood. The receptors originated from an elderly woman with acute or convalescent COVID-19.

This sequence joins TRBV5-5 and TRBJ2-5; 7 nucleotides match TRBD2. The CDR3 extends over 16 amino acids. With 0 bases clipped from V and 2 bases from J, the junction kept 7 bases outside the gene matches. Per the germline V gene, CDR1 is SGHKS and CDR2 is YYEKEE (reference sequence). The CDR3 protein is CASSLAGGSRQETQYF. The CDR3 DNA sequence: TGTGCCAGCAGCTTGGCGGGCGGGAGTAGACAAGAGACCCAGTACTTC.

The CDR3 spells CASRHRDRGTYEQYF. The CDR3 bases are TGTGCCAGTAGGCACCGGGACAGGGGGACCTACGAGCAGTACTTC. J is TRBJ2-7 and V is TRBV19; 11 bases agree with TRBD1. The V segment lost 6 bases and the J segment 2 bases; nucleotides outside the gene matches: 6. Germline V gives CDR1 LNHDA, CDR2 SQIVND (reference sequence). This CDR3 spans 15 amino acids.

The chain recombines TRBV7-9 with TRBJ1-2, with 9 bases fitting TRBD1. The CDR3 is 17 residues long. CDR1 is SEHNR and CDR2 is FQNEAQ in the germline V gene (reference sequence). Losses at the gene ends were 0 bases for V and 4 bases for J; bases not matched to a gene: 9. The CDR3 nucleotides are TGTGCCAGCAGCTTAGCCCTAGGGACAGGGAGTGTCTATGGCTACACCTTC. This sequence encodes CASSLALGTGSVYGYTF.